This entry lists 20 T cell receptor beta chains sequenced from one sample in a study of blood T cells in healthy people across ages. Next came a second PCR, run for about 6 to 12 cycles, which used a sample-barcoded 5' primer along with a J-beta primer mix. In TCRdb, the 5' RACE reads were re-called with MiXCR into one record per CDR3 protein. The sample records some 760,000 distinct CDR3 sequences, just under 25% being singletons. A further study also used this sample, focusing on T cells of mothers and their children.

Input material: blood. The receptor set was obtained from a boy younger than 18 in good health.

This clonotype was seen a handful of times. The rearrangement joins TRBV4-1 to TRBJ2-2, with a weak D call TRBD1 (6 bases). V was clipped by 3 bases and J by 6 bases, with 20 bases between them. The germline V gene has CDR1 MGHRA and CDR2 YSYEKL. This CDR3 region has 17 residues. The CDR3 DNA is TGCGCCAGCAGCCACCATTTCAGGGACACTGGGTCCGGGGAGCTGTTTTTT. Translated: CASSHHFRDTGSGELFF.

CDR3 coding DNA: TGTGCCAGCAGCTTGACGGGACAGGGAGGGGTGTCAACTTTCTTT. Translated, it gives CASSLTGQGGVSTFF. V gene TRBV11-2 combines with J gene TRBJ1-1; TRBD1 agrees at 9 bases. Trimming removed 3 bases from V and 12 bases from J; junction bases left unmatched: 14. The CDR3 extends over 15 amino acids. Germline CDR1 SGHAT, CDR2 FQNNGV.

In DNA form, the CDR3 reads TGTGCCAGCAGCTTAGGTGCTAGCGGGGGGGTAGAGACCCAGTACTTC. Amino acids: CASSLGASGGVETQYF. This chain uses TRBV11-2 with TRBJ2-5; TRBD2 matches 12 bases. Germline CDR1 SGHAT, CDR2 FQNNGV. V was pared by 1 base and J by 4 bases, with 4 bases of the junction left unmatched. This CDR3 is 16 amino acids long.

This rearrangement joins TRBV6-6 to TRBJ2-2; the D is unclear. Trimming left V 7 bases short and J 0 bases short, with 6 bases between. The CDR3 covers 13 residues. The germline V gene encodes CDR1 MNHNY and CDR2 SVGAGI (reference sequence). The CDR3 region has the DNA TGTGCCAGCACGTTCACGAACACCGGGGAGCTGTTTTTT. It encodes CASTFTNTGELFF.

CDR3 protein: CASSLLVVGQETQYF. The CDR3 bases are TGCGCCAGCAGCTTGTTGGTGGTAGGCCAAGAGACCCAGTACTTC. This chain connects TRBV5-1 to TRBJ2-5; D uncertain. Trimming removed 1 base at V and 1 base at J, with 11 bases between. The germline V gene encodes CDR1 SGHRS and CDR2 YFSETQ. This CDR3 is built from 15 residues.

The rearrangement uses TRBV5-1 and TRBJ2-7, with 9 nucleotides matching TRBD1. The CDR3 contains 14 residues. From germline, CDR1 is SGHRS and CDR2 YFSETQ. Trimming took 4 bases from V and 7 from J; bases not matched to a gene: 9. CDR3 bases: TGCGCCAGCAGCCCGGGACAGGGTACGGGAGAGCAGTACTTC. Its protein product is CASSPGQGTGEQYF. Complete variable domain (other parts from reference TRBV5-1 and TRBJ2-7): KAGVTQTPRYLIKTRGQQVTLSCSPISGHRSVSWYQQTPGQGLQFLFEYFSETQRNKGNFPGRFSGRQFSNSRSEMNVSTLELGDSALYLCASSPGQGTGEQYFGPGTRLTVT.

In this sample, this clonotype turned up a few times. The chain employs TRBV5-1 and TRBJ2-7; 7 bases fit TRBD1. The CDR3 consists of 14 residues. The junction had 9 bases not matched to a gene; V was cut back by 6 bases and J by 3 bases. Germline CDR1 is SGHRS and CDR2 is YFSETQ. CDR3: CASTRNRDSYEQYF. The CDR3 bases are TGCGCCAGCACTAGAAACCGGGACAGCTACGAGCAGTACTTC.

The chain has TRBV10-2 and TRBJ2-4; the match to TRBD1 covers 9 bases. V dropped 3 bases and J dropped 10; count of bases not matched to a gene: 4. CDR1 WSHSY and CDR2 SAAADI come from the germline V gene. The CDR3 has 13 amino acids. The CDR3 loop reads CASSEGDRAIQYF. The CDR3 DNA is TGCGCCAGCAGTGAAGGGGACAGGGCGATTCAGTACTTC.

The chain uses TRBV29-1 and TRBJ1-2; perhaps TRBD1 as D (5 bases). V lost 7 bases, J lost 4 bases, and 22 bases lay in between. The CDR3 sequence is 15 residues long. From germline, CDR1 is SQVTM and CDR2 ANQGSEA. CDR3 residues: CSAPLGPDGAYGYTF. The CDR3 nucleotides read TGCAGCGCCCCTTTGGGACCGGACGGCGCCTATGGCTACACCTTC.

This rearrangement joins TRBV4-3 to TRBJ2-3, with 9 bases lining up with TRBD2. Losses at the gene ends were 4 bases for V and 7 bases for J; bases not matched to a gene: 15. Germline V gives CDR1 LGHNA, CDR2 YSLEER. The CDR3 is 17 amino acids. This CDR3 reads CASSLNPHLSGSNTQYF. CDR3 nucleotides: TGCGCCAGCAGCCTCAACCCCCATCTTAGCGGGAGCAATACGCAGTATTTT.

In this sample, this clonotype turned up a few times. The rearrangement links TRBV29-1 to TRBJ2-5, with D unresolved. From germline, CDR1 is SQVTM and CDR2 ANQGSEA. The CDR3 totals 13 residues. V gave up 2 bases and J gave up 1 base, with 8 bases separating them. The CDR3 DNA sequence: TGCAGCGTTGAAATTGGTCCCCAAGAGACCCAGTACTTC. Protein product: CSVEIGPQETQYF.

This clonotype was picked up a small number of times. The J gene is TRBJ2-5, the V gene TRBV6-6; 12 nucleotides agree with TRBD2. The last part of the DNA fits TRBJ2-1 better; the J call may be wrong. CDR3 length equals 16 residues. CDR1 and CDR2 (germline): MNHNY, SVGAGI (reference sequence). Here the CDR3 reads CASSQQRTSGTDEQFF. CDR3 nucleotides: TGTGCCAGCAGCCAACAAAGGACTAGCGGGACGGATGAGCAGTTCTTC.

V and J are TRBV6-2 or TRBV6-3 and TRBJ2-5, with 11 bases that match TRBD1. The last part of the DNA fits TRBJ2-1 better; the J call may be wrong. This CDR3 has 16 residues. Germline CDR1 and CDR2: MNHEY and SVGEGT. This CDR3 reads CASRPSGTGGEGEQFF. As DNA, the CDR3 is TGTGCCAGCAGGCCCTCCGGGACAGGGGGAGAGGGTGAGCAGTTCTTC.

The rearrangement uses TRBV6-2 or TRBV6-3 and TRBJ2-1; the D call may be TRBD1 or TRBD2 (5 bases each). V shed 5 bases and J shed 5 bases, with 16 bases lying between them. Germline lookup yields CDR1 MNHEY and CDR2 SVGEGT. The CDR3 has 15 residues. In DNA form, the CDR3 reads TGTGCCAGCAGTCACCCCGGGACGCAGAACAATGAGCAGTTCTTC. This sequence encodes CASSHPGTQNNEQFF.

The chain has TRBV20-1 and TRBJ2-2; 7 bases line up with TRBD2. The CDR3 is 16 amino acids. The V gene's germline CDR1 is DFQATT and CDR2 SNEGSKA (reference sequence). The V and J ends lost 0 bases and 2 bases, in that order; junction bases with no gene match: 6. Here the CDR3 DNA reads TGCAGTGCTAGAGACGCGGGACTAACCAACACCGGGGAGCTGTTTTTT. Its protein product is CSARDAGLTNTGELFF.

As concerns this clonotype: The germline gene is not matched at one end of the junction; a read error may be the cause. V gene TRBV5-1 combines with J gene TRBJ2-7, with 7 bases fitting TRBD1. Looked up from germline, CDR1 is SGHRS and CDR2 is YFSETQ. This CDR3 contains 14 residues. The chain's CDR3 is CARSSAGGKYEQYF. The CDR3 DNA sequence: TGCGCCCGCAGCTCCGCAGGGGGTAAATACGAGCAGTACTTC.

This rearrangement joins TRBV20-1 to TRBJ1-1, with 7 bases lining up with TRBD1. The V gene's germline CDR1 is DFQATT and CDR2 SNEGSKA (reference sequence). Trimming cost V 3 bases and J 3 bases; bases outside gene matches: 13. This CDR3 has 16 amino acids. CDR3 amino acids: CSASDVRQGGHTEAFF. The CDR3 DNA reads TGCAGTGCTAGTGACGTGAGGCAGGGGGGTCACACTGAAGCTTTCTTT.

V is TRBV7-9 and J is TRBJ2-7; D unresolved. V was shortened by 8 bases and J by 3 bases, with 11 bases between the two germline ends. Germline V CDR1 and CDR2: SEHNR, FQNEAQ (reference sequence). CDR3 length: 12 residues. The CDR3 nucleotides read TGTGCCAGCGGGTTAGGTTTCTACGAGCAGTACTTC. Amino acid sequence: CASGLGFYEQYF.

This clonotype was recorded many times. The CDR3 DNA reads TGTGCCAGCAGCCCCAGCGGGCAAGAGACCCAGTACTTC. The encoded protein is CASSPSGQETQYF. The chain combines TRBV18 with TRBJ2-5, with a tentative D call TRBD2 (6 bases). The CDR3 is made up of 13 amino acids. Trimming removed 8 bases from V and 2 bases from J, with 12 bases in between. Germline lookup yields CDR1 KGHSH and CDR2 LQKENI. The full variable domain, its missing parts supplied by reference TRBV18 and TRBJ2-5, is NAGVMQNPRHLVRRRGQEARLRCSPMKGHSHVYWYRQLPEEGLKFMVYLQKENIIDESGMPKERFSAEFPKEGPSILRIQQVVRGDSAAYFCASSPSGQETQYFGPGTRLLVL.

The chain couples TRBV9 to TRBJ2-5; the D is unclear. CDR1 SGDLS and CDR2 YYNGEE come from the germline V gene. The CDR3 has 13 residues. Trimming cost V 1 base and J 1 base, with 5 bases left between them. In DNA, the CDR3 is TGTGCCAGCAGCGTATCAGGCCAAGAGACCCAGTACTTC. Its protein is CASSVSGQETQYF.